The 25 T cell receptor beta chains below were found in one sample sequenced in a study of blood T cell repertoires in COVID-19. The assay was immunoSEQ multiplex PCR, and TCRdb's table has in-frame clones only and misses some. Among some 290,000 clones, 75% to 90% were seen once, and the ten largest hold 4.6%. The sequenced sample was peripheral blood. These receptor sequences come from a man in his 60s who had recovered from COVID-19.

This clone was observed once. CDR3 loop: CASSLTGDTEAFF. CDR3 nucleotides: TGTGCCAGCAGCTTAACCGGGGACACTGAAGCTTTCTTT. The chain recombines TRBV7-9 with TRBJ1-1; D is undetermined. V was clipped by 2 bases and J by 3 bases, with 7 bases between them. There are 13 residues in the CDR3. Germline assignment: CDR1 SEHNR and CDR2 FQNEAQ (reference sequence).

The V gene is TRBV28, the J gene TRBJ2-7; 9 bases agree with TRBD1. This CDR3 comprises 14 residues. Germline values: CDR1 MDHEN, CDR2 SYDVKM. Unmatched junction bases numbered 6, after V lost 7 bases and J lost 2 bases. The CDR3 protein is CASMGQGGTYEQYF. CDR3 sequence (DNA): TGTGCCAGCATGGGACAGGGAGGAACCTACGAGCAGTACTTC. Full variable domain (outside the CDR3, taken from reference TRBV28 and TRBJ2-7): DVKVTQSSRYLVKRTGEKVFLECVQDMDHENMFWYRQDPGLGLRLIYFSYDVKMKEKGDIPEGYSVSREKKERFSLILESASTNQTSMYLCASMGQGGTYEQYFGPGTRLTVT.

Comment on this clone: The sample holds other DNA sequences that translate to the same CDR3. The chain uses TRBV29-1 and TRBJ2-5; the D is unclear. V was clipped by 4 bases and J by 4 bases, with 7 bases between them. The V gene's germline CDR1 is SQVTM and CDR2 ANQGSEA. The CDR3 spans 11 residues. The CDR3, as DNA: TGCAGCGTTGGAGGCCCAGAGACCCAGTACTTC. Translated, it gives CSVGGPETQYF.

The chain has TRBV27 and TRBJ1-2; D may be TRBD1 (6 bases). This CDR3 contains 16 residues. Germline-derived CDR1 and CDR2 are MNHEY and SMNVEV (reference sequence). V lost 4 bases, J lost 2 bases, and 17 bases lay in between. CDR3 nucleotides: TGTGCCAGCAGTTCGAGAACCACAGGGTTGAACTATGGCTACACCTTC. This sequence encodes CASSSRTTGLNYGYTF.

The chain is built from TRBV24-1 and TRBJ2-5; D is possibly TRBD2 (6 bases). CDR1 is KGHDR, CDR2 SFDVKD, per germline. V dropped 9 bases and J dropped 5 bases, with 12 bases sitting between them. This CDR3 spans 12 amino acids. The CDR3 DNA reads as TGTGCCACCTCCCGGGGACTGGAGACCCAGTACTTC. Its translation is CATSRGLETQYF.

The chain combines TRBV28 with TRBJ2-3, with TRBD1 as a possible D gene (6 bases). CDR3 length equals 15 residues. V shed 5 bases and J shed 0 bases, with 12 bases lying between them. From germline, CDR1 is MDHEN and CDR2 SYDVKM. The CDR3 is CASSPQGSSTDTQYF. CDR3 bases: TGTGCCAGCAGTCCCCAGGGGTCTAGCACAGATACGCAGTATTTT. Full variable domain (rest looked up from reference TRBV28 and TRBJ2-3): DVKVTQSSRYLVKRTGEKVFLECVQDMDHENMFWYRQDPGLGLRLIYFSYDVKMKEKGDIPEGYSVSREKKERFSLILESASTNQTSMYLCASSPQGSSTDTQYFGPGTRLTVL.

Here the CDR3 DNA reads TGTGCCAGCAGGTTCGGGACAGGGATGTCGCAGTTCTTC. It codes for CASRFGTGMSQFF. The chain employs TRBV2 and TRBJ2-1, with 9 bases fitting TRBD1. CDR1 SNHLY and CDR2 FYNNEI come from the germline V gene. V lost 6 bases, J lost 12 bases, and 9 bases stayed unmatched. CDR3 length: 13 residues.

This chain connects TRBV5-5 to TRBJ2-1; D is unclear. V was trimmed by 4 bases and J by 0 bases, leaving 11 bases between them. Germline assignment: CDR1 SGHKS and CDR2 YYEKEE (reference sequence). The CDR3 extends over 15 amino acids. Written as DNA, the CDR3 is TGTGCCAGCAGCGAGAGCCCTAGCTCCTACAATGAGCAGTTCTTC. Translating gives CASSESPSSYNEQFF.

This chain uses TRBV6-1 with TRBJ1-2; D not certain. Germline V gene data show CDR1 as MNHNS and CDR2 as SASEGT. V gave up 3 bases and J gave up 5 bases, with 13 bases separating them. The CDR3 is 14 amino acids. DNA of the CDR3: TGTGCCAGCAGTGATTCCGGGTTCGGATATGGCTACACCTTC. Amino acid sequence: CASSDSGFGYGYTF.

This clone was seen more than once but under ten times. Here the CDR3 DNA reads TGTGCCAGCAAACAAGAGACAGGGTCGCACTATGGCTACACCTTC. Protein: CASKQETGSHYGYTF. This chain connects TRBV6-7 to TRBJ1-2; 7 nucleotides agree with TRBD1. TRBV6-7 counts as an open reading frame of uncertain function. The CDR3 sequence is 15 residues long. V lost 7 bases to trimming and J lost 3 bases; unmatched junction nucleotides: 11.

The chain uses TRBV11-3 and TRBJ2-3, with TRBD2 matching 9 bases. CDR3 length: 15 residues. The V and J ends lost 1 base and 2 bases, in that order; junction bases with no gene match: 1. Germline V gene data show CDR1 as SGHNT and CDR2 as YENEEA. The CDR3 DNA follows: TGTGCCAGCAGCTTAGGCGGGAGGGACACAGATACGCAGTATTTT. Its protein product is CASSLGGRDTDTQYF.

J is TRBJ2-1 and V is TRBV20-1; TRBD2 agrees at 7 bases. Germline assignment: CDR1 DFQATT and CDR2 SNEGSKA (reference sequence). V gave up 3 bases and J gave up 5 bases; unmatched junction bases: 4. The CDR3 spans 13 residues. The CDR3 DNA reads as TGCAGTGCTAGTGGGAGGGGACACAATGAGCAGTTCTTC. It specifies CSASGRGHNEQFF.

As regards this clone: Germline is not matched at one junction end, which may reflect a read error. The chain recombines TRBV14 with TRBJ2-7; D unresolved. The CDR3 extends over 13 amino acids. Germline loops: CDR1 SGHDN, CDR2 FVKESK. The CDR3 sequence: CASSQQTMYGQYF. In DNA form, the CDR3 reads TGTGCCAGCAGCCAACAAACCATGTACGGGCAGTACTTC.

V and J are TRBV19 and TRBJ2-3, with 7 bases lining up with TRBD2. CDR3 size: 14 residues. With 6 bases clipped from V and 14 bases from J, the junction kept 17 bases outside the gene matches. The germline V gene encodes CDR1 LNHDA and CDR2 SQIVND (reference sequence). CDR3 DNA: TGTGCCAGTAGAGACCCGGGCCGACCAACGGGGGGGTATTTT. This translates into CASRDPGRPTGGYF. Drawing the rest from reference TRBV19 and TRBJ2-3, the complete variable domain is DGGITQSPKYLFRKEGQNVTLSCEQNLNHDAMYWYRQDPGQGLRLIYYSQIVNDFQKGDIAEGYSVSREKKESFPLTVTSAQKNPTAFYLCASRDPGRPTGGYFGPGTRLTVL.

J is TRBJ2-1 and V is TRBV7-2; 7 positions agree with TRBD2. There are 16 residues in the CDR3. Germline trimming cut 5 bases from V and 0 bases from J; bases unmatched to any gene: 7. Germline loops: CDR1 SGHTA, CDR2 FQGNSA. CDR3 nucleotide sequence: TGTGCCAGCAGCCAATGGGGGGGAGGCTCCTACAATGAGCAGTTCTTC. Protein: CASSQWGGGSYNEQFF.

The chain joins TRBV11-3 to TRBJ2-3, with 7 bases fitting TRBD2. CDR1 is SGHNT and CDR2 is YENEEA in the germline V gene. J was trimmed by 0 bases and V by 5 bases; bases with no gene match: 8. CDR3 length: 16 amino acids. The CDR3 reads CASSATAGGSTDTQYF. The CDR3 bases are TGTGCCAGCAGCGCCACGGCCGGGGGGAGCACAGATACGCAGTATTTT.

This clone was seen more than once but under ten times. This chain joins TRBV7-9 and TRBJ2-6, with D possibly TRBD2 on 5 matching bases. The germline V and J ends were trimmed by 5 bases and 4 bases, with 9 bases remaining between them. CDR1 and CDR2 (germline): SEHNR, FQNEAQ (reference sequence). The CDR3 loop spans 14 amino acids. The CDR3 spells CASSPGKGANVLTF. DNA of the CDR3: TGTGCCAGCAGCCCCGGGAAGGGGGCCAACGTCCTGACTTTC.

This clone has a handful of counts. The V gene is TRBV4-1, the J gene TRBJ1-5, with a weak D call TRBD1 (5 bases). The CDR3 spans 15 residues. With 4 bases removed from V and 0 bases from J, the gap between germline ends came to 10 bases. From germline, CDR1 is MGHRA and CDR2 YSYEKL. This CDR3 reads CASSPQANSNQPQHF. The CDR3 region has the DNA TGCGCCAGCAGCCCACAGGCTAATAGCAATCAGCCCCAGCATTTT.

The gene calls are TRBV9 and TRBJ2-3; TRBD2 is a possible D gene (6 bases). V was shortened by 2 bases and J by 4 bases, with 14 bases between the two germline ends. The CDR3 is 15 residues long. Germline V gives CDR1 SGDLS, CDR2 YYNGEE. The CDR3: CASSVGSGGSDTQYF. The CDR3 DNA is TGTGCCAGCAGCGTGGGTAGCGGAGGATCAGATACGCAGTATTTT.

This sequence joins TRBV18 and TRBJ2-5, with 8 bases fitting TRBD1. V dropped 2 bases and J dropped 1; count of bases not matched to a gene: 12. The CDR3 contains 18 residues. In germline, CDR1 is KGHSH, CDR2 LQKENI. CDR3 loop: CASSPVDRVGSGQETQYF. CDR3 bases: TGTGCCAGCTCACCAGTGGACAGGGTAGGATCGGGCCAAGAGACCCAGTACTTC.

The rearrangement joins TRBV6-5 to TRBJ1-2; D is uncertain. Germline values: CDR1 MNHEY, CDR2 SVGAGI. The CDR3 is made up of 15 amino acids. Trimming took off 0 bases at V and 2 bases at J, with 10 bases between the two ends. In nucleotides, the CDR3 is TGTGCCAGCAGTTACTCGACGTCCAGGAACTATGGCTACACCTTC. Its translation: CASSYSTSRNYGYTF.

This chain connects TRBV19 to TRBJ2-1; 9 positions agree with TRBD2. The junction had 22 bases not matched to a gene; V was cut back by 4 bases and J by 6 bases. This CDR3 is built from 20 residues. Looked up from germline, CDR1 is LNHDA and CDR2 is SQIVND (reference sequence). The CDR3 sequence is CASSTFIPGFSGRASNEQFF. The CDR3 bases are TGTGCCAGTAGTACCTTCATCCCTGGGTTTAGCGGGAGAGCCAGCAATGAGCAGTTCTTC.

Written as DNA, the CDR3 is TGTGCCACCAGTGATCCCACCGACAACGGTCACACTGAAGCTTTCTTT. Translated, it gives CATSDPTDNGHTEAFF. This chain links TRBV24-1 with TRBJ1-1; D gene unclear. CDR1 KGHDR and CDR2 SFDVKD come from the germline V gene. V dropped 3 bases and J dropped 3 bases, with 16 bases sitting between them. The CDR3 has 16 residues.

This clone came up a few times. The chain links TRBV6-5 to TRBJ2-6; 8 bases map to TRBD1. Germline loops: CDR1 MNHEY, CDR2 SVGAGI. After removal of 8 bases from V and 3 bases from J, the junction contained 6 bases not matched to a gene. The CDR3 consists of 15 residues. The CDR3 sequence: CASGQGASGANVLTF. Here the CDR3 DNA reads TGTGCCAGCGGGCAGGGGGCGAGTGGGGCCAACGTCCTGACTTTC.

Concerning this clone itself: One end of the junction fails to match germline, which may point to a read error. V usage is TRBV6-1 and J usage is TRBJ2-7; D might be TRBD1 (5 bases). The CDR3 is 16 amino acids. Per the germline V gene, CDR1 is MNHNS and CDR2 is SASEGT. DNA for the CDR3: TGTGCCAGCAGGGAAGAGATCGGACAAAGCTCCTACGAGCAGTACTTC. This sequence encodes CASREEIGQSSYEQYF.